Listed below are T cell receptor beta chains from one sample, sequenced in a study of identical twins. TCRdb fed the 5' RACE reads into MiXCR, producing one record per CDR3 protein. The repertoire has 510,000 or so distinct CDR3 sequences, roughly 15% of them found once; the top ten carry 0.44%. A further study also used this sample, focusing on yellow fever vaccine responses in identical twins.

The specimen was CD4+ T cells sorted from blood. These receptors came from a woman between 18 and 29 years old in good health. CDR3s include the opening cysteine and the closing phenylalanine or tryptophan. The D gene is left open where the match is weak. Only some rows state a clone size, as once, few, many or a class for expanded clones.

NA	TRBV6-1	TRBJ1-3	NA	TGTGCCAGCAACCAACAGGGCCACTCTGGAAACACCATATATTTT	CASNQQGHSGNTIYF
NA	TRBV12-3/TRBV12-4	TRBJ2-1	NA	TGTGCCAGCAGTTTGGCCAGAAGGGGGGCGCGCGTTGAGCAGTTCTTC	CASSLARRGARVEQFF
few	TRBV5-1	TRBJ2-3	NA	TGCGCCAGCAGCTTGGTTCCGGGTTCGAAGAAAGATACGCAGTATTTT	CASSLVPGSKKDTQYF
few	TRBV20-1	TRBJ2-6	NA	TGCAGTGCTAGAGATTTCACCCCAACCTCGGCCAACGTCCTGACTTTC	CSARDFTPTSANVLTF
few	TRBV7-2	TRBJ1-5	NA	TGTGCCAGCAGCTTAGCGCCGCCTCAGGAGCCCCAGCATTTT	CASSLAPPQEPQHF
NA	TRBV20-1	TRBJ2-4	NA	TGCAGTGCTAGAGACAGGGACCTAGCCAAAAACATTCAGTACTTC	CSARDRDLAKNIQYF
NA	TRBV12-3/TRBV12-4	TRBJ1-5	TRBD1	TGTGCCAGCTTGTGGGGGACAGATAGCAATCAGCCCCAGCATTTT	CASLWGTDSNQPQHF
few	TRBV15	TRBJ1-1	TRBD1	TGTGCCACCAGCGGAGGACAGGGATGGACTGAAGCTTTCTTT	CATSGGQGWTEAFF
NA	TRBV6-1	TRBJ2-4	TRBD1	TGTGCCAGCAGTGAGAGGTGGACAGGCAAAAACATTCAGTACTTC	CASSERWTGKNIQYF
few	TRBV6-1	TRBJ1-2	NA	TGTGCCAGCAGTAAAAGCGGGACGCGAGGCTACACCTTC	CASSKSGTRGYTF
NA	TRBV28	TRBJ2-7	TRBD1	TGTGCCAGCAGTCTGTCGACAGGGTTTAACGAGCAGTACTTC	CASSLSTGFNEQYF
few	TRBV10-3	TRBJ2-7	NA	TGTGCATACGGCGACTACGAGCAGTACTTC	CAYGDYEQYF
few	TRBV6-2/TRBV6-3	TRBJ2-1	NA	TGTGCCAGCAGTTGGGAGACTGGGAGACTTATTTTGTACAATGAGCAGTTCTTC	CASSWETGRLILYNEQFF
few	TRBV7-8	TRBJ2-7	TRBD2	TGTGCCAGCAGCCCGCCCCCATGGACTAGCGGGAGGGCCTCCTACGAGCAGTACTTC	CASSPPPWTSGRASYEQYF
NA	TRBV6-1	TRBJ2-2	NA	TGTGCCAGCAGTACAGTTTTGCGGGACGGGGAGCTGTTTTTT	CASSTVLRDGELFF
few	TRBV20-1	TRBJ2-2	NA	TGCAGTGCTACCGCTTCGACAGGGAACACCGGGGAGCTGTTTTTT	CSATASTGNTGELFF
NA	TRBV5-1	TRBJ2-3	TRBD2	TGCGCCAGCAGCTTGGTGGCTAGCGGGGGTAAAGATACGCAGTATTTT	CASSLVASGGKDTQYF
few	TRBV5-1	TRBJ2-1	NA	TGCGCCAGCAGCTTAACCACAGTTGGCAATGAGCAGTTCTTC	CASSLTTVGNEQFF
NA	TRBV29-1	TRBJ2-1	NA	TGCAGCGTTAGCACACTGGACTACAATGAGCAGTTCTTC	CSVSTLDYNEQFF
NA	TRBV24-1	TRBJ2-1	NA	TGTGCCACCAGTACCGCAGAGGGTTCCAATGAGCAGTTCTTC	CATSTAEGSNEQFF
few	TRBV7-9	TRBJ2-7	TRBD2	TGTGCCAGCAGCTTAGCGCGGGGACTAGCGGTCTACGAGCAGTACTTC	CASSLARGLAVYEQYF
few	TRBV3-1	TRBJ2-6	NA	TGTGCCAGCAGCCAGGGTTTAACTAGCTCTGGGGCCAACGTCCTGACTTTC	CASSQGLTSSGANVLTF
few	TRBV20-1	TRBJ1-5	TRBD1	TGCAGCGCTAAGGGCGACAGGGGATGGGATCAGCCCCAGCATTTT	CSAKGDRGWDQPQHF
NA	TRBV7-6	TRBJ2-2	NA	TGTGCCAGCAGCCCAGGGGGGTTCTGGAACACCGGGGAGCTGTTTTTT	CASSPGGFWNTGELFF
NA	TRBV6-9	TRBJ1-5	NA	TGTGCCAGCAGCCTCAACCGGGACGGCATCAATCAGCCCCAGCATTTT	CASSLNRDGINQPQHF
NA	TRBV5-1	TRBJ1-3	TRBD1	TGCGCCAGCAGCCTAACCGGGACAGGGAGTTGGGGCTCTGGAAACACCATATATTTT	CASSLTGTGSWGSGNTIYF
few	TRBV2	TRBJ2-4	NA	TGTGCCAGCAGTGACCCCGCGAATAAAGTTCAGTACTTC	CASSDPANKVQYF
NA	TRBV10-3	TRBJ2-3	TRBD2	TGTGCCACCGCGGGGGGGGCAAGTTTACGGACAGATACGCAGTATTTT	CATAGGASLRTDTQYF
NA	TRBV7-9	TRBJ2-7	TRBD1	TGTGCCAGCAGCTTGGGACAGGGGGCAATCCCCTACGAGCAGTACTTC	CASSLGQGAIPYEQYF
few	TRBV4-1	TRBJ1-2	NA	TGCGCCAGCAGCCAAGAAGAGGGACTCCCTTATGGCTACACCTTC	CASSQEEGLPYGYTF
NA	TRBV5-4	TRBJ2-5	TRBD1	TGTGCCAGCAGCCCCACGACAGGGGGCGCTTGGGAGACCCAGTACTTC	CASSPTTGGAWETQYF
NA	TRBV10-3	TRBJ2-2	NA	TGTGCCATCAGGGGGACCAACACCGGGGAGCTGTTTTTT	CAIRGTNTGELFF
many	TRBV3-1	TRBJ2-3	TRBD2	TGTGCCAGCAGCCAAGCGACTAGCGGGGGGGCCACAGATACGCAGTATTTT	CASSQATSGGATDTQYF
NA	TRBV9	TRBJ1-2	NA	TGTGCCAGCAGCGCCGGATCTGGTAGTTATGGCTACACCTTC	CASSAGSGSYGYTF
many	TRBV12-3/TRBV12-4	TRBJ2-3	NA	TGTGCCAGCAGTTTTTCTCAGCGGAGCACAGATACGCAGTATTTT	CASSFSQRSTDTQYF
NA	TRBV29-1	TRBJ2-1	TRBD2	TGCAGCGTTGAAGCGGGAGGGGGATATTATCAGTTCTTC	CSVEAGGGYYQFF
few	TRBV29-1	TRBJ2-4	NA	TGCAGCGTTGTAGCCCCAGGCAGGAGCGGGCCTAAAAACATTCAGTACTTC	CSVVAPGRSGPKNIQYF
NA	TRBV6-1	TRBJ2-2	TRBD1	TGTGCCAGCAAAAGGGGGCCGACGAACACCGGGGAGCTGTTTTTT	CASKRGPTNTGELFF
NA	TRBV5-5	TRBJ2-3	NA	TGTGCCAGCAGCCCGGAGAGCACAGATACGCAGTATTTT	CASSPESTDTQYF
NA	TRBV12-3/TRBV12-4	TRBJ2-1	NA	TGTGCCAGCACCCCTCTCGGGACGCCAAACTTC	CASTPLGTPNF
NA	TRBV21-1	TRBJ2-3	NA	TGTGCCAGCAGCAAAGAAGTATTCCAGATTAGCGGGGGGTGGAGCACAGATACGCAGTATTTT	CASSKEVFQISGGWSTDTQYF
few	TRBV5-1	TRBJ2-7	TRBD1	TGCGCCAGCAGCTCGGGACAGAATTACGAGCAGTACTTC	CASSSGQNYEQYF
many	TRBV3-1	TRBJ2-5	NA	TGTGCCAGCAGCCTCCGGGTGGAGACCCAGTACTTC	CASSLRVETQYF
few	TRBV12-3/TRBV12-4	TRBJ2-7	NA	TGTGCCAGCAGTTTAACAGGGCGGGTCTACGAGCAGTACTTC	CASSLTGRVYEQYF
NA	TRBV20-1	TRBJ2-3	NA	TGCAGTGCTAGAAGGCCTAGCACAGATACGCAGTATTTT	CSARRPSTDTQYF
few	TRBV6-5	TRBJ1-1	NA	TGTGCCAGCACAAGAGGCATTGAAGCTTTCTTT	CASTRGIEAFF
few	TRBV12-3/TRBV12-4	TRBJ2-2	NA	TGTGCCAGCAGTTTAAGTTGGATCGGGGAGCTGTTTTTT	CASSLSWIGELFF
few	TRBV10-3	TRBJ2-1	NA	TGTGCCATCAGTGGGGAGGGGACACTACCTTACAATGAGCAGTTCTTC	CAISGEGTLPYNEQFF
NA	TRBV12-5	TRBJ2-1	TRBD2	TGTGCTAGTGGTTTCCCGTTCGCGGGAGGTACTCTCCTGGACAATGAGCAGTTCTTC	CASGFPFAGGTLLDNEQFF
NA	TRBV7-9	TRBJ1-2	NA	TGTGCCAGCAGCTTCGATTTGAACTATGGCTACACCTTC	CASSFDLNYGYTF
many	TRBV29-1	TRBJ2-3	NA	TGCAGCGTTGAAGGCGGGGTGGCAGATACGCAGTATTTT	CSVEGGVADTQYF
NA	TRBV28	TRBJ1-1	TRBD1	TGTGCCAGCAGACGACGACAGGGGGGTAACACTGAAGCTTTCTTT	CASRRRQGGNTEAFF
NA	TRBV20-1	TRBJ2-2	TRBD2	TGCAGTGTACAGCGGGGGGGAACCGGGGAGCTGTTTTTT	CSVQRGGTGELFF
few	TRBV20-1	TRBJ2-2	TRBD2	TGCAGTGCACCGGGACTAGCGGGGAGAAACACCGGGGAGCTGTTTTTT	CSAPGLAGRNTGELFF
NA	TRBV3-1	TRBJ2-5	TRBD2	TGTGCCAGCAGCCAAAGAGCCCGGGGGGTGGAGACCCAGTACTTC	CASSQRARGVETQYF
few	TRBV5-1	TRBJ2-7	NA	TGCGCCAGCAGCTTGGACAGGTTGTTATACGAGCAGTACTTC	CASSLDRLLYEQYF
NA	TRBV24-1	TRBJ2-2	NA	TGTGCCACCAGTGATTATGGTACCGGGGAGCTGTTTTTT	CATSDYGTGELFF
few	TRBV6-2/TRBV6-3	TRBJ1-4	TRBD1	TGTGCCAGCAACGAAGGACAGGCGTTTAATGAAAAACTGTTTTTT	CASNEGQAFNEKLFF
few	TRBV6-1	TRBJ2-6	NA	TGTGCCAGCAGCCGGATATCTGGGGCCAACGTCCTGACTTTC	CASSRISGANVLTF